This T cell receptor beta chain emerged from a study of T cell responses to AZD1222 COVID-19 vaccine. In the study overall: Both about-4-week and about-12-week second-dose recipients were combined. Findings and limits, study-wide: It should be noted that donors were predominantly white British and more often female, and clonal diversity was possibly underestimated. Two AZD1222 administrations were followed by greater Spike-specific TCR breadth and depth.

With 5 bases clipped from V and 2 bases from J, the junction kept 13 bases outside the gene matches. The CDR3 is 16 amino acids. Germline V CDR1 and CDR2: SGHRS, YFSETQ. On this clone itself: Its antigen is currently unknown.

Measured with immunoSEQ multiplex PCR; TCRdb has only the in-frame clones, and not every one. Of approximately 150,000 clones listed, more than 85% are singletons. The TCR comes from an adult in good health. V usage is TRBV5-1 and J usage is TRBJ2-7; 7 bases fit TRBD1. The starting material was peripheral blood, obtained on day 0 of AZD1222 vaccination. The DNA of the CDR3 is TGCGCCAGCAGTTTCACCCGGGACAGCTCAACCTACGAGCAGTACTTC. This encodes CASSFTRDSSTYEQYF.